The 28 T cell receptor beta chains below were found in one sample sequenced in a study of T cell responses to AZD1222 COVID-19 vaccine. Using immunoSEQ multiplex PCR, the repertoire was profiled, and TCRdb retains in-frame clones only, with some absent. The table has about 120,000 clones, around 93% seen once; the top ten hold approximately 5%. The material sequenced was peripheral blood, taken 28 days after the second AZD1222 dose. Receptor source: an adult who received the AZD1222 COVID-19 vaccine.

This clone was seen only once. This chain connects TRBV2 to TRBJ2-2, with 9 bases fitting TRBD1. The CDR3 length is 15 residues. Germline V gene lookup returns CDR1 SNHLY and CDR2 FYNNEI. The V gene end was trimmed by 5 bases and the J gene end by 7 bases; junction bases not matched to a gene: 8. CDR3 residues: CASSFRQGVNGELFF. CDR3 DNA sequence: TGTGCCAGCAGTTTCAGACAGGGGGTTAACGGGGAGCTGTTTTTT.

The chain has TRBV5-6 and TRBJ1-2; 12 bases agree with TRBD1. The CDR3 covers 19 residues. V gave up 3 bases and J gave up 8 bases; unmatched junction bases: 20. Germline CDR1 is SGHDT and CDR2 is YYEEEE. The CDR3 bases are TGTGCCAGCAGCTCGACGAAAATGTCCGGGACAGGGGGCAGGAAGGGCTACACCTTC. This translates into CASSSTKMSGTGGRKGYTF. Variable domain in full (rest from reference TRBV5-6 and TRBJ1-2): DAGVTQSPTHLIKTRGQQVTLRCSPKSGHDTVSWYQQALGQGPQFIFQYYEEEERQRGNFPDRFSGHQFPNYSSELNVNALLLGDSALYLCASSSTKMSGTGGRKGYTFGSGTRLTVV.

The genes are TRBV6-5 and TRBJ2-1; TRBD2 agrees at 9 bases. This CDR3 has 14 amino acids. The ends lost 5 bases at V and 10 bases at J; junction bases unmatched: 9. In germline, CDR1 is MNHEY, CDR2 SVGAGI. CDR3 bases: TGTGCCAGCAGTATACTAGCGGGTGGTGACGAGCAGTTCTTC. The encoded protein is CASSILAGGDEQFF.

The gene calls are TRBV3-1 (or the pseudogene TRBV3-2) and TRBJ2-2; D uncertain. The CDR3 has 15 amino acids. Germline lookup yields CDR1 LGHDT and CDR2 YNNKEL (reference sequence). The ends were cut back, 7 bases at V and 3 bases at J, with 15 bases in the middle. The CDR3 coding sequence is TGTGCCAGCACCGCATACGGACGAGACACCGGGGAGCTGTTTTTT. It encodes CASTAYGRDTGELFF.

This chain uses TRBV29-1 with TRBJ1-3; D is undetermined. Looked up from germline, CDR1 is SQVTM and CDR2 is ANQGSEA. The CDR3 has 15 residues. Trimming removed 0 bases from V and 4 bases from J, with 13 bases in between. The chain's CDR3 is CSVEDRFRSGNTIYF. CDR3 nucleotide sequence: TGCAGCGTTGAAGACAGGTTTCGATCCGGAAACACCATATATTTT.

The chain employs TRBV12-3 or TRBV12-4 and TRBJ2-5, with D uncertain. V lost 6 bases and J 5 bases, leaving 10 bases between the germline ends. This CDR3 spans 12 amino acids. CDR3 loop: CASSRTWETQYF. The CDR3 DNA reads TGTGCCAGCAGCCGTACATGGGAGACCCAGTACTTC.

This clone appeared a single time. V usage is TRBV29-1 and J usage is TRBJ1-1; 9 bases are shared with TRBD1. V shed 6 bases, J shed 1 base, and the junction held 6 bases outside the gene matches. This CDR3 spans 14 amino acids. Germline assignment: CDR1 SQVTM and CDR2 ANQGSEA. In nucleotides, the CDR3 is TGCAGCGTAACGGGACAGGGTACGAACACTGAAGCTTTCTTT. Amino acid sequence: CSVTGQGTNTEAFF.

CDR3 in DNA: TGTGCCAGCAGTTCGACCAGACTCTATGGCTACACCTTC. Its protein is CASSSTRLYGYTF. This rearrangement joins TRBV27 to TRBJ1-2; the D is unclear. Trimming left V 4 bases short and J 4 bases short, with 10 bases between. Germline CDR1 is MNHEY and CDR2 is SMNVEV (reference sequence). The CDR3 is 13 amino acids.

This chain connects TRBV2 to TRBJ1-2, with D perhaps matching TRBD1 (6 bases). This CDR3 contains 14 residues. V was clipped by 2 bases and J by 4 bases, with 11 bases between them. Per the germline V gene, CDR1 is SNHLY and CDR2 is FYNNEI. CDR3 DNA: TGTGCCAGCAGTGAACAGGGGATGAGCTATGGCTACACCTTC. It yields the protein CASSEQGMSYGYTF.

The gene calls are TRBV4-3 and TRBJ1-4; a possible D gene is TRBD1 (5 bases). In germline, CDR1 is LGHNA, CDR2 YSLEER. The length of the CDR3 is 16 residues. V lost 0 bases and J lost 3, with 11 bases in between. In nucleotides, the CDR3 is TGCGCCAGCAGCCAAGAGGGGGGTCTGGCTAATGAAAAACTGTTTTTT. This sequence encodes CASSQEGGLANEKLFF.

The table lists this clone with a few counts. V usage is TRBV28 and J usage is TRBJ1-3, with unresolved D. The CDR3 runs to 15 residues. The germline V and J ends were trimmed by 7 bases and 0 bases, with 13 bases remaining between them. Germline-derived CDR1 and CDR2 are MDHEN and SYDVKM. The CDR3 sequence is CASTVDFYSGNTIYF. The CDR3 region has the DNA TGTGCCAGCACCGTGGACTTTTACTCTGGAAACACCATATATTTT.

The gene calls are TRBV15 and TRBJ1-1; D ambiguous. V lost 0 bases and J lost 1, with 9 bases in between. The germline CDR1 and CDR2 sequences are LNHNV and YYDKDF (reference sequence). The CDR3 runs to 15 residues. For the CDR3, the DNA is TGTGCCACCAGCAGAGATCGGTACAGGAACACTGAAGCTTTCTTT. Translation: CATSRDRYRNTEAFF.

The chain joins TRBV4-1 to TRBJ1-3; D is perhaps TRBD1 (5 bases). The V gene's germline CDR1 is MGHRA and CDR2 YSYEKL. The CDR3 has 17 amino acids. V lost 1 base and J 2 bases, leaving 15 bases between the germline ends. CDR3 loop: CASSQVGLGRAGNTIYF. In DNA form, the CDR3 reads TGCGCCAGCAGCCAAGTGGGTCTCGGCAGGGCTGGAAACACCATATATTTT.

This chain uses TRBV12-5 with TRBJ2-1; TRBD2 agrees at 7 bases. The V gene's germline CDR1 is LGHNT and CDR2 FRNRAP. J gave up 4 bases and V 1 base, and 7 bases lay outside the gene matches. The length of the CDR3 is 16 residues. CDR3 sequence reads: CASGLGVGRGYNEQFF. CDR3 coding DNA: TGTGCTAGTGGTTTGGGTGTGGGGCGGGGGTACAATGAGCAGTTCTTC. The variable domain in full, with the rest retrieved from reference TRBV12-5 and TRBJ2-1, is DARVTQTPRHKVTEMGQEVTMRCQPILGHNTVFWYRQTMMQGLELLAYFRNRAPLDDSGMPKDRFSAEMPDATLATLKIQPSEPRDSAVYFCASGLGVGRGYNEQFFGPGTRLTVL.

This clone was counted once. The chain employs TRBV6-6 and TRBJ2-2, with 10 bases lining up with TRBD2. The junction had 6 bases not matched to a gene; V was cut back by 5 bases and J by 0 bases. CDR3 length: 17 residues. Germline loops: CDR1 MNHNY, CDR2 SVGAGI (reference sequence). CDR3 coding DNA: TGTGCCAGCAGTCAGACTAGCGGGCCACCGAACACCGGGGAGCTGTTTTTT. Translation: CASSQTSGPPNTGELFF.

This clone was seen only once. The chain employs TRBV29-1 and TRBJ2-1; no clear D. The V gene lost 4 bases and the J gene lost 6 bases, with 22 bases spanning the gap. Germline V gene lookup returns CDR1 SQVTM and CDR2 ANQGSEA. The CDR3 covers 16 residues. The CDR3 DNA reads TGCAGCGTTGTCCTCAAAGCCTCCCTTTTCATCAATGAGCAGTTCTTC. Residues: CSVVLKASLFINEQFF.

The chain couples TRBV9 to TRBJ2-1; 12 nucleotides match TRBD2. Germline V lookup: CDR1 SGDLS, CDR2 YYNGEE. The junction had 2 bases not matched to a gene; V was cut back by 0 bases and J by 7 bases. CDR3 length equals 15 residues. The CDR3 reads CASSVASGRANEQFF. CDR3 nucleotides: TGTGCCAGCAGCGTAGCTAGCGGGAGGGCGAATGAGCAGTTCTTC.

This chain connects TRBV5-4 to TRBJ1-2; TRBD1 aligns across 9 bases. CDR3 length: 16 amino acids. V was clipped by 3 bases and J by 8 bases; unmatched bases: 14. Germline loops: CDR1 SGHNT, CDR2 YYREEE (reference sequence). CDR3 sequence: CASSSGVPGQGRGYTF. The CDR3 coding sequence is TGTGCCAGCAGCTCCGGAGTCCCGGGACAGGGTAGGGGCTACACCTTC.

This chain connects TRBV12-3 or TRBV12-4 to TRBJ2-5; D ambiguous. Trimming cost V 3 bases and J 4 bases, with 6 bases left between them. This CDR3 comprises 12 residues. The CDR3 sequence is CASSFFGETQYF. Here the CDR3 DNA reads TGTGCCAGCAGTTTCTTCGGAGAGACCCAGTACTTC.

The chain carries TRBV6-5 and TRBJ2-5; 9 bases align to TRBD1. The V segment lost 8 bases and the J segment 5 bases; nucleotides outside the gene matches: 9. This CDR3 region has 14 residues. Germline V lookup: CDR1 MNHEY, CDR2 SVGAGI. The CDR3: CASGYRGLGETQYF. CDR3 in DNA: TGTGCCAGCGGGTACAGGGGGCTCGGGGAGACCCAGTACTTC.

The J gene is TRBJ1-1, the V gene TRBV7-9; D uncertain. The ends were cut back, 1 base at V and 1 base at J, with 7 bases in the middle. The CDR3 runs 14 residues. CDR1 and CDR2 (germline): SEHNR, FQNEAQ (reference sequence). The CDR3 DNA reads TGTGCCAGCAGCTTAGGGGTGGGGAACACTGAAGCTTTCTTT. It is translated as CASSLGVGNTEAFF.

The chain uses TRBV5-6 and TRBJ1-1, with D tentatively TRBD1 (5 bases). The length of the CDR3 is 14 residues. With 2 bases removed from V and 2 bases from J, the gap between germline ends came to 10 bases. Germline V gene data show CDR1 as SGHDT and CDR2 as YYEEEE. The CDR3 DNA is TGTGCCAGCAGCTTTTTCAGGGTAAACACTGAAGCTTTCTTT. Translated, it gives CASSFFRVNTEAFF.

The V call is TRBV28, the J call TRBJ1-6, with 8 bases lining up with TRBD1. The CDR3 is made up of 14 amino acids. J lost 6 bases, V lost 6 bases, and 4 bases had no gene match. Germline V gives CDR1 MDHEN, CDR2 SYDVKM. CDR3 protein: CASSYGQGNSPLHF. CDR3 nucleotide sequence: TGTGCCAGCAGCTACGGACAGGGTAATTCACCCCTCCACTTT. The entire variable domain, with the rest obtained from reference TRBV28 and TRBJ1-6, is as follows: DVKVTQSSRYLVKRTGEKVFLECVQDMDHENMFWYRQDPGLGLRLIYFSYDVKMKEKGDIPEGYSVSREKKERFSLILESASTNQTSMYLCASSYGQGNSPLHFGNGTRLTVT.

This clone occurred once. V is TRBV19 and J is TRBJ2-3, with a possible D match to TRBD2 (6 bases). Germline V lookup: CDR1 LNHDA, CDR2 SQIVND (reference sequence). V lost 3 bases and J 1 base, leaving 11 bases between the germline ends. The CDR3 runs to 15 residues. In DNA, the CDR3 is TGTGCCAGTAGTATGACGGAGCGGGGCACAGATACGCAGTATTTT. As protein: CASSMTERGTDTQYF.

The chain carries TRBV5-1 and TRBJ2-6; D remains ambiguous. Trimming removed 0 bases from V and 0 bases from J, with 4 bases in between. CDR1 is SGHRS and CDR2 is YFSETQ in the germline V gene. This CDR3 is built from 15 residues. DNA of the CDR3: TGCGCCAGCAGCTTGGGCCGCTCTGGGGCCAACGTCCTGACTTTC. Residues: CASSLGRSGANVLTF.

The rearrangement joins TRBV7-9 to TRBJ2-3, with 7 bases lining up with TRBD1. V shed 5 bases, J shed 5 bases, and the junction held 16 bases outside the gene matches. The germline V gene has CDR1 SEHNR and CDR2 FQNEAQ (reference sequence). The CDR3 has 17 amino acids. CDR3 in DNA: TGTGCCAGCAGCCGTACCTCGGGACAGTTAGCTTTAGATACGCAGTATTTT. Its translation: CASSRTSGQLALDTQYF.

The V call is TRBV12-3 or TRBV12-4, the J call TRBJ1-4; the D is unclear. Trimming removed 6 bases from V and 8 bases from J, with 13 bases in between. This CDR3 region has 13 residues. This chain's CDR3 is CASSTLEFEKLFF. The CDR3 coding sequence is TGTGCCAGCAGCACCCTGGAGTTCGAAAAACTGTTTTTT.

The rearrangement links TRBV19 to TRBJ2-1; tentatively, D is TRBD1 or TRBD2 (6 bases each). The germline CDR1 and CDR2 sequences are LNHDA and SQIVND (reference sequence). The CDR3 is 17 amino acids. Between the trimmed V and J ends, which lost 5 bases and 6 bases, there was a span of 23 bases. The CDR3 DNA reads TGTGCCAGTAGTCCTCCCGGACTACTCAGGGGACCCAATGAGCAGTTCTTC. Translating it yields CASSPPGLLRGPNEQFF.